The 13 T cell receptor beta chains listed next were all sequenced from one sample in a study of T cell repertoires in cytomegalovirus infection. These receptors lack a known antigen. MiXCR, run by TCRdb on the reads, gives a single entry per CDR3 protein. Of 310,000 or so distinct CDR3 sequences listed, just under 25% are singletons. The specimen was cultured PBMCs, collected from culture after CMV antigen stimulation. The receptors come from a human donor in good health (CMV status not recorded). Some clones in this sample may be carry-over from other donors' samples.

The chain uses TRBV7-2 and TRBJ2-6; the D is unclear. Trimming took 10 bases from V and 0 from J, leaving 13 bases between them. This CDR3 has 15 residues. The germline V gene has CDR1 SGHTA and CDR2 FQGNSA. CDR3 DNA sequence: TGTGCCACGCGCCAGGACCGCTCTGGGGCCAACGTCCTGACTTTC. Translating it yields CATRQDRSGANVLTF.

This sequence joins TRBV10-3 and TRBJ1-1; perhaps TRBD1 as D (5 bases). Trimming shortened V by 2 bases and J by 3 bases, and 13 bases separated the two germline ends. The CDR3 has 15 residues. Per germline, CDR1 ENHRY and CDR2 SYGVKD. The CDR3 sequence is CAISESGRVDTEAFF. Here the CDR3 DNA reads TGTGCCATCAGTGAGAGCGGCAGGGTAGACACTGAAGCTTTCTTT.

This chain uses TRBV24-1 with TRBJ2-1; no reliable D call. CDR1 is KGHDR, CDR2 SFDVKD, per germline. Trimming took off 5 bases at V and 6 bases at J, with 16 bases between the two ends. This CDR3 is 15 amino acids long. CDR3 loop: CATSAGRFIINEQFF. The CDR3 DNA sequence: TGTGCCACCAGTGCAGGTCGGTTTATTATCAATGAGCAGTTCTTC.

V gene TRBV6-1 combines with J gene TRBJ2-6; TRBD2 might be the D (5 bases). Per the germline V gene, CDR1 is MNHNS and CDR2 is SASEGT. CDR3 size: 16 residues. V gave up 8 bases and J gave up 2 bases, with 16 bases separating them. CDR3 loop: CASGRRAGPGANVLTF. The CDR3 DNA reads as TGTGCCAGCGGAAGGCGGGCGGGTCCTGGGGCCAACGTCCTGACTTTC.

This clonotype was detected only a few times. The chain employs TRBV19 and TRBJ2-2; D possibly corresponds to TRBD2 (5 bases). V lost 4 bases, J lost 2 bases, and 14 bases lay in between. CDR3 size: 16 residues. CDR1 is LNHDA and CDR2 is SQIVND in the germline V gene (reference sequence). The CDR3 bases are TGTGCCAGTAGTAAACTCGGGATCCCAAACACCGGGGAGCTGTTTTTT. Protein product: CASSKLGIPNTGELFF.

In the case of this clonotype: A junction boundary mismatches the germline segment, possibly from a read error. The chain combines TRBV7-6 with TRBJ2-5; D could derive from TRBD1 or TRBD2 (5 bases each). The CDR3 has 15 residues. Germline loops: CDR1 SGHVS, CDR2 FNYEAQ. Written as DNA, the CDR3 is TGTGCCCGCAGCTTAGTCAGGGCCGGGGTTGGGACCCAGTACTTC. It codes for CARSLVRAGVGTQYF.

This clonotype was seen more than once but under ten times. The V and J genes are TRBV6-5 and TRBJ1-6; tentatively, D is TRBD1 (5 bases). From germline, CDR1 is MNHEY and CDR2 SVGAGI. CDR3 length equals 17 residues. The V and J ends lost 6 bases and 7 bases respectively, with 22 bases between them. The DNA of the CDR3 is TGTGCCAGCAGCCGACGGGCCGGGGCCCGTGTGAATTCACCCCTCCACTTT. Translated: CASSRRAGARVNSPLHF.

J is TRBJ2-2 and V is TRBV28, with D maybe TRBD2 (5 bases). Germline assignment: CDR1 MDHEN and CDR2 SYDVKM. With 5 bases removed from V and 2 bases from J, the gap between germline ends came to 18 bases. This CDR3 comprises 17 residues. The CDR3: CASSMGWRAGNTGELFF. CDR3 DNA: TGTGCCAGCAGTATGGGTTGGCGGGCGGGTAACACCGGGGAGCTGTTTTTT.

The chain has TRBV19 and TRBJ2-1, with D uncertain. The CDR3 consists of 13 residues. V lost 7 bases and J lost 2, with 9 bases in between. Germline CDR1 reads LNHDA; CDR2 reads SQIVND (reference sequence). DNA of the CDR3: TGTGCCAGTACCATAGGACCCTACAATGAGCAGTTCTTC. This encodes CASTIGPYNEQFF. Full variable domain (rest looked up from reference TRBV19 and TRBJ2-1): DGGITQSPKYLFRKEGQNVTLSCEQNLNHDAMYWYRQDPGQGLRLIYYSQIVNDFQKGDIAEGYSVSREKKESFPLTVTSAQKNPTAFYLCASTIGPYNEQFFGPGTRLTVL.

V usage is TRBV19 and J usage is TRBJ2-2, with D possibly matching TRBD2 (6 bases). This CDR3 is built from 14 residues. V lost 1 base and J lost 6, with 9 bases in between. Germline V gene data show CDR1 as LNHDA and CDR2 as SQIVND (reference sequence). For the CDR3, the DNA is TGTGCCAGTAGTATAGTCGGGGGACCCGGGGAGCTGTTTTTT. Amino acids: CASSIVGGPGELFF.

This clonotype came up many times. The CDR3 spells CASSQHRDTHYTF. DNA of the CDR3: TGCGCCAGCAGCCAGCACCGGGACACCCATTACACCTTC. This chain uses TRBV4-3 with TRBJ1-2; tentative D call: TRBD1 (6 bases). Germline CDR1 reads LGHNA; CDR2 reads YSLEER. V dropped 3 bases and J dropped 11 bases, with 16 bases sitting between them. The CDR3 loop spans 13 amino acids.

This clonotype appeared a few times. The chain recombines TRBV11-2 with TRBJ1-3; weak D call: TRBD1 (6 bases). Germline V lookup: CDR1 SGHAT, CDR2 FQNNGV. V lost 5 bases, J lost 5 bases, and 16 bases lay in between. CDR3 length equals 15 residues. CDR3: CASSEQGFFRNTIYF. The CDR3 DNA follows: TGTGCCAGCAGCGAACAGGGCTTTTTTAGAAACACCATATATTTT. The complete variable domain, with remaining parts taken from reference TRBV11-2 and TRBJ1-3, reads EAGVAQSPRYKIIEKRQSVAFWCNPISGHATLYWYQQILGQGPKLLIQFQNNGVVDDSQLPKDRFSAERLKGVDSTLKIQPAKLEDSAVYLCASSEQGFFRNTIYFGEGSWLTVV.

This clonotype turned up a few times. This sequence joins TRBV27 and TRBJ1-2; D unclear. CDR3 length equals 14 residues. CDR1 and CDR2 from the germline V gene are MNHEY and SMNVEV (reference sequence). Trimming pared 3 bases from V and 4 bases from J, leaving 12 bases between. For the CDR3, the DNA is TGTGCCAGCAGTTTTATCGGCGGATTCTATGGCTACACCTTC. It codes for CASSFIGGFYGYTF.